The clone carrying this T cell receptor beta chain was observed once. Its matching antigen is unknown. After removal of 6 bases from V and 6 bases from J, the junction contained 4 bases not matched to a gene. Looked up from germline, CDR1 is MNHEY and CDR2 is SMNVEV (reference sequence). CDR3 length: 15 residues. Naive-designated CD8 cells lacked CD45RO, were positively enriched for CCR7, and omitted terminally differentiated effector memory CD45RA+ cells. These data come from a study of shared clonotypes between healthy human individuals. Study conclusions and caveats: Tissues were not sampled, only blood, and their repertoires likely differ.

The protocol was immunoSEQ multiplex PCR, while the TCRdb copy is restricted to in-frame clones and leaves out a portion. The repertoire includes roughly 770,000 clones, 96% of them detected once, and less than 0.25% sits in the top ten. What was sequenced was naive CD8+ T cells sorted from blood. The V call is TRBV27, the J call TRBJ2-1, with 14 positions matching TRBD2. The clonotype was recovered from a man between 25 and 39 years old in good health. The CDR3 loop is CASSSGTSGSNEQFF. In nucleotides, the CDR3 is TGTGCCAGCAGCTCCGGGACTAGCGGGAGCAATGAGCAGTTCTTC.